This T cell receptor beta chain originates from a study of T-cell reconstitution after alpha-beta-depleted transplantation in children. This sample's TCRbeta library carried unique molecular identifier barcodes. TCRdb re-called the PCR reads through MiXCR, storing one row per CDR3 protein. The sample lists over 85,000 distinct CDR3 sequences; 6% to 9% were seen once. This clonotype showed up many times. This sample comprised PBMCs, obtained before TCRalphabeta/CD19-depleted stem cell transplant. The clonotype was recovered from a boy younger than 10 with acute lymphoblastic leukemia, due to receive a stem cell transplant.

The CDR3, as DNA: TGCGCCAGCAGCTTCGAGGGCGGGGGGGTGGCAGATACGCAGTATTTT. Its protein is CASSFEGGGVADTQYF. J is TRBJ2-3 and V is TRBV5-1; 9 bases agree with TRBD2. The CDR3 consists of 16 residues. The V gene end was trimmed by 2 bases and the J gene end by 4 bases; junction bases not matched to a gene: 8. CDR1 SGHRS and CDR2 YFSETQ come from the germline V gene.